This passage covers 3 T cell receptor beta chains from one sample sequenced in a study of blood T cell repertoires in COVID-19 (dated by TCRdb to the early 2020s). The method behind the library was the immunoSEQ multiplex PCR assay. TCRdb limited this immuneACCESS table to in-frame rearrangements with V and J called. A share of clones is missing; checked studies link under half to unresolved V genes, and the rest is unexplained. The sample table shows almost 350,000 clones, and roughly 90% are seen once. The ten largest clones add up to 0.95% to 1.1% of the sample. Material: PBMCs or T cells enriched from blood (not recorded which). Receptors originate from a woman in her thirties who had been exposed to COVID-19.

A word on this clone: This sample also contains other DNA sequences that code for the same CDR3. V and J are TRBV7-3 and TRBJ2-2, with D perhaps matching TRBD2 (6 bases). The CDR3 is made up of 15 amino acids. V lost 0 bases to trimming and J lost 2 bases, with 7 bases between them. Per germline, CDR1 SGHTA and CDR2 FQGTGA. CDR3 protein: CASSLTSGNTGELFF. The CDR3 DNA follows: TGTGCCAGCAGCTTAACTAGCGGTAACACCGGGGAGCTGTTTTTT.

The chain combines TRBV4-1 with TRBJ2-7, with 7 bases matching TRBD1. The CDR3 runs to 15 residues. The V segment lost 1 base and the J segment 5 bases; nucleotides outside the gene matches: 8. Germline values: CDR1 MGHRA, CDR2 YSYEKL. The CDR3 DNA is TGCGCCAGCAGCCAAGGCAAGGGGGCTCCCCACGAGCAGTACTTC. It yields the protein CASSQGKGAPHEQYF.

The rearrangement uses TRBV30 and TRBJ2-5; 8 nucleotides match TRBD2. This CDR3 contains 14 residues. Germline V lookup: CDR1 GTSNPN, CDR2 SVGIG (reference sequence). Losses at the gene ends were 0 bases for V and 1 base for J; bases not matched to a gene: 1. The CDR3 spells CAWSVRGGQETQYF. DNA of the CDR3: TGTGCCTGGAGTGTACGGGGGGGCCAAGAGACCCAGTACTTC. Using reference TRBV30 and TRBJ2-5 for the parts outside the CDR3, the full variable domain is SQTIHQWPATLVQPVGSPLSLECTVEGTSNPNLYWYRQAAGRGLQLLFYSVGIGQISSEVPQNLSASRPQDRQFILSSKKLLLSDSGFYLCAWSVRGGQETQYFGPGTRLLVL.